This T cell receptor beta chain was sequenced in a study of blood T cell repertoires in COVID-19. Study information: Researchers got acute and convalescent COVID-19 samples from the United States, Italy and Spain. T cells, B-cell-depleted T cells, or PBMCs provided the cDNA or gDNA that served as material.

As originally analysed: Cell counts per sample came from amplifying reference gene primers. Sequenced by immunoSEQ multiplex PCR; TCRdb stores in-frame clones only, minus some. V, J and clone size derive from that table, while D and trimming were established from the DNA sequence. Of 120,000 to 150,000 clones detected, about 90% appear once; the ten largest clones hold over 9.5%. V dropped 2 bases and J dropped 3 bases, with 10 bases sitting between them. Germline V CDR1 and CDR2: KGHSH, LQKENI. The CDR3 is 14 amino acids. This clonotype was sampled from a man in his sixties with active or convalescent COVID-19. The sequencing sample was made of peripheral blood. The V call is TRBV18, the J call TRBJ2-5; possibly TRBD1 for D (5 bases). DNA for the CDR3: TGTGCCAGCTCACCAGGGGCCACTGAAGAGACCCAGTACTTC. Protein product: CASSPGATEETQYF.